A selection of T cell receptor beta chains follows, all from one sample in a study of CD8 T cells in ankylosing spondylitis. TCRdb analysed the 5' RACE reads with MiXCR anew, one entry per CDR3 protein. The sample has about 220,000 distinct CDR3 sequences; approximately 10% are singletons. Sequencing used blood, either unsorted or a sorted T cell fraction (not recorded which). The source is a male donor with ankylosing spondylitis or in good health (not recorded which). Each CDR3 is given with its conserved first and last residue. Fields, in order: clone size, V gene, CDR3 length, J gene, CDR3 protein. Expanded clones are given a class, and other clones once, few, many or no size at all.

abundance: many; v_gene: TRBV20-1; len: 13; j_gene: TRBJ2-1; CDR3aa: CSALRGAYNEQFF
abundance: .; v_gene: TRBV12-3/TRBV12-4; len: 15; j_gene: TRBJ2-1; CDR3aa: CASRLGRGGYDEQFF
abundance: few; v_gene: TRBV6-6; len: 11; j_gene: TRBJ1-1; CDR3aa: CASTETTEAFF
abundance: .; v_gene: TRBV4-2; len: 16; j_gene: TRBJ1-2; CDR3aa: CASSHDDRASSDGYTF
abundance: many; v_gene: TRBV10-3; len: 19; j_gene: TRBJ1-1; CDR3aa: CAISESVRSYGGLNTEAFF
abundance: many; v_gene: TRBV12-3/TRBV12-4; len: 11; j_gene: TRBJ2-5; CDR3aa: CASSETGTQYF
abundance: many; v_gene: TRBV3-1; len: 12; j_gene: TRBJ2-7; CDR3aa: CASSQGRYEQYF
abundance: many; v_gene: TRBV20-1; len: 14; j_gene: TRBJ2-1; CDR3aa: CSASGLGGDNEQFF
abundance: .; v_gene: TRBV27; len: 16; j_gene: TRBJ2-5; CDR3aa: CASSFSRGTAGETQYF
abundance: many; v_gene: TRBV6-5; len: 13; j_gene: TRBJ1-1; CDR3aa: CASSYSKNTEAFF
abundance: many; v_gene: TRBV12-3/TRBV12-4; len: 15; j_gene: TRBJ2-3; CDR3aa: CASRQMTGATDTQYF
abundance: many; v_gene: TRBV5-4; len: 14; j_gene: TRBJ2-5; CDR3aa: CASSLRGTGETQYF
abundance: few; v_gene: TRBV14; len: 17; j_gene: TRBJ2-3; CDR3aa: CASSQDLAGGPSDTQYF
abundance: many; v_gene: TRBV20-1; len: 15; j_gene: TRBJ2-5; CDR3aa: CSARSGGPYQETQYF
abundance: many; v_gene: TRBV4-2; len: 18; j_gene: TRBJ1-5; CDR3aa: CASSQDRQGATSNQPQHF
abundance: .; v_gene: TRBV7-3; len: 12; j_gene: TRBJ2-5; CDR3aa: CASSLTPGTQYF
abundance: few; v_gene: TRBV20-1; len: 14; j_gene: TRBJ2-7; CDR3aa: CSASPWGPTYEQYF
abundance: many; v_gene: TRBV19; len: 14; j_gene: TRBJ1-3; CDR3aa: CASGRTDSGNTIYF
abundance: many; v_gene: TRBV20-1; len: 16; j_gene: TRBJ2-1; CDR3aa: CSARTSGLHSYNEQFF
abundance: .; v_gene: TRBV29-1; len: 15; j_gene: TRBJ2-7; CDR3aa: CSVFRGTGGDYEQYF
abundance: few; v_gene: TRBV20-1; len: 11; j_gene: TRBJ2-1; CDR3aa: CSAQQGNEQFF
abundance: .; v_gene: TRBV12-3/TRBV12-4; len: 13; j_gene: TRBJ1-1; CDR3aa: CASRGEVNTEAFF
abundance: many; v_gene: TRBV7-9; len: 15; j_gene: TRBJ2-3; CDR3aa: CASSLVGSFIDTQYF
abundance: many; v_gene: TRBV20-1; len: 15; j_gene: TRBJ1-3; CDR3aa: CSARPGQAGGNTIYF
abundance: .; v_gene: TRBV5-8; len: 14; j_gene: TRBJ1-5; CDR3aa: CASSLLNSNQPQHF
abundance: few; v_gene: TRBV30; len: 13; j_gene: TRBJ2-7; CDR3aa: CAWNPDRGGEQYF
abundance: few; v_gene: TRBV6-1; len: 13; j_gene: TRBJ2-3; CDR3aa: CASKYRATDTQYF
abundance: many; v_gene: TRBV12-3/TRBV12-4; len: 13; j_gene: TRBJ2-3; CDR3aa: CASSLQVTDTQYF
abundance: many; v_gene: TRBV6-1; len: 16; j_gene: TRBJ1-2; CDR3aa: CASSRDSQPANYGYTF
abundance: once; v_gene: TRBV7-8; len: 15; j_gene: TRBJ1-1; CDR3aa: CASSLVGARNTEALF
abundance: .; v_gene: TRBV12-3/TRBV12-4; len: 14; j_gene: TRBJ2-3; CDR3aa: CASTITGSTDTQYF
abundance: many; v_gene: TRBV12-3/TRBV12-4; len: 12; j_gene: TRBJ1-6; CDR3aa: CASSYRDSPLHF
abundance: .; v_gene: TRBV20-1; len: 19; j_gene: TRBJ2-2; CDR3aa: CSARDDGTGNPINTGELFF
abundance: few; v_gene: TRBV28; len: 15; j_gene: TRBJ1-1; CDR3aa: CASRKAGTGFTEAFF
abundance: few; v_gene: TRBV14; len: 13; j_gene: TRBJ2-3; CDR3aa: CASSQELTDTQYF
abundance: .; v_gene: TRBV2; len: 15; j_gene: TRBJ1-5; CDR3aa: CASSGDRGNNQPQHF
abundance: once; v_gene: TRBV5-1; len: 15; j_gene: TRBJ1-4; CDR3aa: CASSMLGSSNEKLFF
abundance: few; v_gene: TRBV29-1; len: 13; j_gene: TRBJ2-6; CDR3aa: CSVASSGANVLTF
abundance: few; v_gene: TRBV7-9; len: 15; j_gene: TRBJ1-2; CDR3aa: CASSLAGAKNYGYTF
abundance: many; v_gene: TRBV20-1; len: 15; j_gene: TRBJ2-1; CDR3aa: CSANPGTSPYNEQFF
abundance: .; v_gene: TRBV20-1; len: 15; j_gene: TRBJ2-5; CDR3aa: CSANTNQGNRETQYF
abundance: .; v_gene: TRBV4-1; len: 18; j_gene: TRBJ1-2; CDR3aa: CASSQDPLGAPGLYGYTF
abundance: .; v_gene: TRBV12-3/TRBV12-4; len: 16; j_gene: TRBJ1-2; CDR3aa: CASSSPYRGRSYGYTF
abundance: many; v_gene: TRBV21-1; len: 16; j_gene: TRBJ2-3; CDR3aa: CASSKAAPKGTDTQYF
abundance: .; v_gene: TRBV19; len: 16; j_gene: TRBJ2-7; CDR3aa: CANSTLDRAADYEQYF
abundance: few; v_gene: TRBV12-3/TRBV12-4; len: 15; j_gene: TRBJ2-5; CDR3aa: CASTDVQGVLETQYF
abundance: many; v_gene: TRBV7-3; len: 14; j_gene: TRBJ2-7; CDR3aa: CASSRSGASYEQYF
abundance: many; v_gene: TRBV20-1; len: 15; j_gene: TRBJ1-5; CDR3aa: CSASDPGGGNQPQHF
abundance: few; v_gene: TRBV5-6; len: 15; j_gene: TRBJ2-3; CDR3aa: CASSATGVGTDTQYF
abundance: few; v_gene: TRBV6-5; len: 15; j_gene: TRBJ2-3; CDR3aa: CASSYSGLASDTQYF
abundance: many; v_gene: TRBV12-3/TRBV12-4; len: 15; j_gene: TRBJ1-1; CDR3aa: CASSLGTGGLFEAFF
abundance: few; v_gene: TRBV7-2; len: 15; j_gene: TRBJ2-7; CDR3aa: CASSLSGGFSYEQYF
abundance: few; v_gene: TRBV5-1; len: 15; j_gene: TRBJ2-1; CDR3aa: CASSLEGRPYNEQFF
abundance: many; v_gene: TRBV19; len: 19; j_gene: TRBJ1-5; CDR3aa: CASSPAGQGILGPHQPQHF